This T cell receptor beta chain is drawn from a study of shared clonotypes between healthy human individuals. The overall study: Plates per donor: three CD4 naive, three CD4 memory, two CD8 naive, one CD8 memory.

The J segment lost 8 bases and the V segment lost 6 bases, leaving 11 bases of the junction unmatched. The CDR3 consists of 15 residues. The V gene's germline CDR1 is SGHRS and CDR2 YFSETQ. The data were produced by immunoSEQ multiplex PCR, yet TCRdb's version contains in-frame clones alone and is incomplete. The data show approximately 980,000 clones, about 80% seen once. The sequence derives from a man aged 18 to 29 in good health. The chain couples TRBV5-1 to TRBJ1-6; 7 nucleotides match TRBD1. The material sequenced was memory CD4+ T cells sorted from blood. The subset is: CD45RA-negative fraction. The CDR3 is CASNLEGTEYSPLHF. The DNA of the CDR3 is TGCGCCAGCAACCTGGAAGGGACAGAATATTCACCCCTCCACTTT.